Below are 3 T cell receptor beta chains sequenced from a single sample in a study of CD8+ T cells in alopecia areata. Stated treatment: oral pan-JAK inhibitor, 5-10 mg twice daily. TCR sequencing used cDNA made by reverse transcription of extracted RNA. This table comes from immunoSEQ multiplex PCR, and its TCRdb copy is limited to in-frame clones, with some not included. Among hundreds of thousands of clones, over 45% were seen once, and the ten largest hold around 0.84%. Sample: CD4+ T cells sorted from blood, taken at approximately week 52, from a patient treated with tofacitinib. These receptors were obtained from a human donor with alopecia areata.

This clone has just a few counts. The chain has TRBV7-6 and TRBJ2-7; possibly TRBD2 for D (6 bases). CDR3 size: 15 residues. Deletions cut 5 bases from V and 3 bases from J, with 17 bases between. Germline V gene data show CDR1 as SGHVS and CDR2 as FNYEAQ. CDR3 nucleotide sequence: TGTGCCAGCAGCCTCACCGGGGGAGGAGACTACGAGCAGTACTTC. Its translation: CASSLTGGGDYEQYF.

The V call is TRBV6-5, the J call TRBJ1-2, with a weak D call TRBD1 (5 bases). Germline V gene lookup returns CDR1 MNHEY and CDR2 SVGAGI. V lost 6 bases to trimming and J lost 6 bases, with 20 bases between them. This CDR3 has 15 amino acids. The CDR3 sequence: CASSLTNGAMDGYTF. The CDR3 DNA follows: TGTGCCAGCAGCCTTACAAATGGGGCGATGGATGGCTACACCTTC.

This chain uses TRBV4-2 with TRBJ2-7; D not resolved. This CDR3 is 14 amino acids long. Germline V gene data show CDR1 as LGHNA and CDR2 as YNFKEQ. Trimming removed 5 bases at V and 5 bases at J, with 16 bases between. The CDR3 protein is CASSSPSRVDEQYF. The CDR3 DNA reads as TGTGCCAGCAGCTCTCCGAGTCGGGTGGACGAGCAGTACTTC.